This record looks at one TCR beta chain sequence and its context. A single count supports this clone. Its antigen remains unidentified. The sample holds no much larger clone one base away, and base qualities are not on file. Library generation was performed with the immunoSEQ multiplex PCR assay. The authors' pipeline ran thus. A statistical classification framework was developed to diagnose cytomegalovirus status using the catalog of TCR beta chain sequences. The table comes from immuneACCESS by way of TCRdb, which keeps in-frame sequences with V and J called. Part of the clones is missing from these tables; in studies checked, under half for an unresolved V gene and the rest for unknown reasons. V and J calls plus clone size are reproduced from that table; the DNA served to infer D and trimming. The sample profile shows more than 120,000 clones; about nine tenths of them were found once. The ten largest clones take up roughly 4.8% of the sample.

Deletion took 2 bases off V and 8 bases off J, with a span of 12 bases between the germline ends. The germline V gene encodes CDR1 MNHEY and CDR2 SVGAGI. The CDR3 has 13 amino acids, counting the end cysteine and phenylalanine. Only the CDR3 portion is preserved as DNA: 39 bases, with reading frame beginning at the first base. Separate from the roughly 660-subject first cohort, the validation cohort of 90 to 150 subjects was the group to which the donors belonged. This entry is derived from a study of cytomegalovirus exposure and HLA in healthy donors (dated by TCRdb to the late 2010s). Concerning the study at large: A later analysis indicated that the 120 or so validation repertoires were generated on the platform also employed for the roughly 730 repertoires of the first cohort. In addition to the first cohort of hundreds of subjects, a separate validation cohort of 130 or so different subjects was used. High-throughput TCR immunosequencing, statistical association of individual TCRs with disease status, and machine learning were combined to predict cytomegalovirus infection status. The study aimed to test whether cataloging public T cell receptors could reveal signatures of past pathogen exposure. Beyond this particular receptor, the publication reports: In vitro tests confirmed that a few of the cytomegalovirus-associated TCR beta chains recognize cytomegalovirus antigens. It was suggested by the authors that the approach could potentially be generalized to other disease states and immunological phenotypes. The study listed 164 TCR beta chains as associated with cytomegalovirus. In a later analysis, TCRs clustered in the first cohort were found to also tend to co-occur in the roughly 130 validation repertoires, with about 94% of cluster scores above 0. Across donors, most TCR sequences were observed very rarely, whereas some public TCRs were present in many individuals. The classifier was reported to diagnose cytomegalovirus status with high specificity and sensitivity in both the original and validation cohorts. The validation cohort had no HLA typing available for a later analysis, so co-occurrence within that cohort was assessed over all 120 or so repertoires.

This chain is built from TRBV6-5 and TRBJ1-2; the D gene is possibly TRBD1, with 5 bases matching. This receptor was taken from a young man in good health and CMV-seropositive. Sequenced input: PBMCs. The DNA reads TGTGCCAGCAGTTACGACAGAGCGGGGGGCTACACCTTC. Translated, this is CASSYDRAGGYTF.